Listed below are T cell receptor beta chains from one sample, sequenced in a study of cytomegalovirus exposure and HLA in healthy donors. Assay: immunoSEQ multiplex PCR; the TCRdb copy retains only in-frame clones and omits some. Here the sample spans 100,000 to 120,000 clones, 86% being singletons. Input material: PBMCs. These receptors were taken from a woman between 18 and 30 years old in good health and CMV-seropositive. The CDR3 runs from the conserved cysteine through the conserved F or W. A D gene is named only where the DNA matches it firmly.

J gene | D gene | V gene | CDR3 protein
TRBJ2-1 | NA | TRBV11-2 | CASSLSRSSYNEQFF
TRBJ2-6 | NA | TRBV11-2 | CASSQYRASGANVLTF
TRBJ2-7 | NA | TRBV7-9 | CASSFGTASYEQYF
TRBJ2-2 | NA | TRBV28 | CASSLRTGFTGELFF
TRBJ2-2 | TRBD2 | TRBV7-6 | CASSPNRGGLITGELFF
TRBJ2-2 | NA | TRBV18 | CASSQLNTGELFF
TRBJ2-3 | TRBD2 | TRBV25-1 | CASSESRGAGGEDTQYF
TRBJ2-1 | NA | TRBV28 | CASSLSVEVNEQFF
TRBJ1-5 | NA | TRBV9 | CASSVEGNSNQPQHF
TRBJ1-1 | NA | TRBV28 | CASTNAGSTEAFF
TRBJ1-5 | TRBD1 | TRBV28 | CASSSGTGVGQPQHF
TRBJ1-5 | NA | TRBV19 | CASSNIRLLSNQPQHF
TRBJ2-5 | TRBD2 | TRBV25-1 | CASSAGLAGSETQYF
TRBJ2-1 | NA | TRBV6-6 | CASSNRNEQFF
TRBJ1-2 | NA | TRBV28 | CASSLSPAGHGYTF
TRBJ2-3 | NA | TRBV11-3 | CASSLELGRGTDTQYF
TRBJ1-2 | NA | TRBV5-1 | CASSPSPRGTDYGYTF
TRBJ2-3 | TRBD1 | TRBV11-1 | CASSLGTGGIDTQYF
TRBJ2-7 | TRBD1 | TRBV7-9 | CASSLGDRGRRSYEQYF
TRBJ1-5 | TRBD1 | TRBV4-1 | CASSADRRNQPQHF
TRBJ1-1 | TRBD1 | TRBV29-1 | CSVDGVTGGDTEAFF
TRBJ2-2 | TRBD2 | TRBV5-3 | CARGDYPSPGELFF
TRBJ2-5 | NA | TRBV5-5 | CASSVEETQYF